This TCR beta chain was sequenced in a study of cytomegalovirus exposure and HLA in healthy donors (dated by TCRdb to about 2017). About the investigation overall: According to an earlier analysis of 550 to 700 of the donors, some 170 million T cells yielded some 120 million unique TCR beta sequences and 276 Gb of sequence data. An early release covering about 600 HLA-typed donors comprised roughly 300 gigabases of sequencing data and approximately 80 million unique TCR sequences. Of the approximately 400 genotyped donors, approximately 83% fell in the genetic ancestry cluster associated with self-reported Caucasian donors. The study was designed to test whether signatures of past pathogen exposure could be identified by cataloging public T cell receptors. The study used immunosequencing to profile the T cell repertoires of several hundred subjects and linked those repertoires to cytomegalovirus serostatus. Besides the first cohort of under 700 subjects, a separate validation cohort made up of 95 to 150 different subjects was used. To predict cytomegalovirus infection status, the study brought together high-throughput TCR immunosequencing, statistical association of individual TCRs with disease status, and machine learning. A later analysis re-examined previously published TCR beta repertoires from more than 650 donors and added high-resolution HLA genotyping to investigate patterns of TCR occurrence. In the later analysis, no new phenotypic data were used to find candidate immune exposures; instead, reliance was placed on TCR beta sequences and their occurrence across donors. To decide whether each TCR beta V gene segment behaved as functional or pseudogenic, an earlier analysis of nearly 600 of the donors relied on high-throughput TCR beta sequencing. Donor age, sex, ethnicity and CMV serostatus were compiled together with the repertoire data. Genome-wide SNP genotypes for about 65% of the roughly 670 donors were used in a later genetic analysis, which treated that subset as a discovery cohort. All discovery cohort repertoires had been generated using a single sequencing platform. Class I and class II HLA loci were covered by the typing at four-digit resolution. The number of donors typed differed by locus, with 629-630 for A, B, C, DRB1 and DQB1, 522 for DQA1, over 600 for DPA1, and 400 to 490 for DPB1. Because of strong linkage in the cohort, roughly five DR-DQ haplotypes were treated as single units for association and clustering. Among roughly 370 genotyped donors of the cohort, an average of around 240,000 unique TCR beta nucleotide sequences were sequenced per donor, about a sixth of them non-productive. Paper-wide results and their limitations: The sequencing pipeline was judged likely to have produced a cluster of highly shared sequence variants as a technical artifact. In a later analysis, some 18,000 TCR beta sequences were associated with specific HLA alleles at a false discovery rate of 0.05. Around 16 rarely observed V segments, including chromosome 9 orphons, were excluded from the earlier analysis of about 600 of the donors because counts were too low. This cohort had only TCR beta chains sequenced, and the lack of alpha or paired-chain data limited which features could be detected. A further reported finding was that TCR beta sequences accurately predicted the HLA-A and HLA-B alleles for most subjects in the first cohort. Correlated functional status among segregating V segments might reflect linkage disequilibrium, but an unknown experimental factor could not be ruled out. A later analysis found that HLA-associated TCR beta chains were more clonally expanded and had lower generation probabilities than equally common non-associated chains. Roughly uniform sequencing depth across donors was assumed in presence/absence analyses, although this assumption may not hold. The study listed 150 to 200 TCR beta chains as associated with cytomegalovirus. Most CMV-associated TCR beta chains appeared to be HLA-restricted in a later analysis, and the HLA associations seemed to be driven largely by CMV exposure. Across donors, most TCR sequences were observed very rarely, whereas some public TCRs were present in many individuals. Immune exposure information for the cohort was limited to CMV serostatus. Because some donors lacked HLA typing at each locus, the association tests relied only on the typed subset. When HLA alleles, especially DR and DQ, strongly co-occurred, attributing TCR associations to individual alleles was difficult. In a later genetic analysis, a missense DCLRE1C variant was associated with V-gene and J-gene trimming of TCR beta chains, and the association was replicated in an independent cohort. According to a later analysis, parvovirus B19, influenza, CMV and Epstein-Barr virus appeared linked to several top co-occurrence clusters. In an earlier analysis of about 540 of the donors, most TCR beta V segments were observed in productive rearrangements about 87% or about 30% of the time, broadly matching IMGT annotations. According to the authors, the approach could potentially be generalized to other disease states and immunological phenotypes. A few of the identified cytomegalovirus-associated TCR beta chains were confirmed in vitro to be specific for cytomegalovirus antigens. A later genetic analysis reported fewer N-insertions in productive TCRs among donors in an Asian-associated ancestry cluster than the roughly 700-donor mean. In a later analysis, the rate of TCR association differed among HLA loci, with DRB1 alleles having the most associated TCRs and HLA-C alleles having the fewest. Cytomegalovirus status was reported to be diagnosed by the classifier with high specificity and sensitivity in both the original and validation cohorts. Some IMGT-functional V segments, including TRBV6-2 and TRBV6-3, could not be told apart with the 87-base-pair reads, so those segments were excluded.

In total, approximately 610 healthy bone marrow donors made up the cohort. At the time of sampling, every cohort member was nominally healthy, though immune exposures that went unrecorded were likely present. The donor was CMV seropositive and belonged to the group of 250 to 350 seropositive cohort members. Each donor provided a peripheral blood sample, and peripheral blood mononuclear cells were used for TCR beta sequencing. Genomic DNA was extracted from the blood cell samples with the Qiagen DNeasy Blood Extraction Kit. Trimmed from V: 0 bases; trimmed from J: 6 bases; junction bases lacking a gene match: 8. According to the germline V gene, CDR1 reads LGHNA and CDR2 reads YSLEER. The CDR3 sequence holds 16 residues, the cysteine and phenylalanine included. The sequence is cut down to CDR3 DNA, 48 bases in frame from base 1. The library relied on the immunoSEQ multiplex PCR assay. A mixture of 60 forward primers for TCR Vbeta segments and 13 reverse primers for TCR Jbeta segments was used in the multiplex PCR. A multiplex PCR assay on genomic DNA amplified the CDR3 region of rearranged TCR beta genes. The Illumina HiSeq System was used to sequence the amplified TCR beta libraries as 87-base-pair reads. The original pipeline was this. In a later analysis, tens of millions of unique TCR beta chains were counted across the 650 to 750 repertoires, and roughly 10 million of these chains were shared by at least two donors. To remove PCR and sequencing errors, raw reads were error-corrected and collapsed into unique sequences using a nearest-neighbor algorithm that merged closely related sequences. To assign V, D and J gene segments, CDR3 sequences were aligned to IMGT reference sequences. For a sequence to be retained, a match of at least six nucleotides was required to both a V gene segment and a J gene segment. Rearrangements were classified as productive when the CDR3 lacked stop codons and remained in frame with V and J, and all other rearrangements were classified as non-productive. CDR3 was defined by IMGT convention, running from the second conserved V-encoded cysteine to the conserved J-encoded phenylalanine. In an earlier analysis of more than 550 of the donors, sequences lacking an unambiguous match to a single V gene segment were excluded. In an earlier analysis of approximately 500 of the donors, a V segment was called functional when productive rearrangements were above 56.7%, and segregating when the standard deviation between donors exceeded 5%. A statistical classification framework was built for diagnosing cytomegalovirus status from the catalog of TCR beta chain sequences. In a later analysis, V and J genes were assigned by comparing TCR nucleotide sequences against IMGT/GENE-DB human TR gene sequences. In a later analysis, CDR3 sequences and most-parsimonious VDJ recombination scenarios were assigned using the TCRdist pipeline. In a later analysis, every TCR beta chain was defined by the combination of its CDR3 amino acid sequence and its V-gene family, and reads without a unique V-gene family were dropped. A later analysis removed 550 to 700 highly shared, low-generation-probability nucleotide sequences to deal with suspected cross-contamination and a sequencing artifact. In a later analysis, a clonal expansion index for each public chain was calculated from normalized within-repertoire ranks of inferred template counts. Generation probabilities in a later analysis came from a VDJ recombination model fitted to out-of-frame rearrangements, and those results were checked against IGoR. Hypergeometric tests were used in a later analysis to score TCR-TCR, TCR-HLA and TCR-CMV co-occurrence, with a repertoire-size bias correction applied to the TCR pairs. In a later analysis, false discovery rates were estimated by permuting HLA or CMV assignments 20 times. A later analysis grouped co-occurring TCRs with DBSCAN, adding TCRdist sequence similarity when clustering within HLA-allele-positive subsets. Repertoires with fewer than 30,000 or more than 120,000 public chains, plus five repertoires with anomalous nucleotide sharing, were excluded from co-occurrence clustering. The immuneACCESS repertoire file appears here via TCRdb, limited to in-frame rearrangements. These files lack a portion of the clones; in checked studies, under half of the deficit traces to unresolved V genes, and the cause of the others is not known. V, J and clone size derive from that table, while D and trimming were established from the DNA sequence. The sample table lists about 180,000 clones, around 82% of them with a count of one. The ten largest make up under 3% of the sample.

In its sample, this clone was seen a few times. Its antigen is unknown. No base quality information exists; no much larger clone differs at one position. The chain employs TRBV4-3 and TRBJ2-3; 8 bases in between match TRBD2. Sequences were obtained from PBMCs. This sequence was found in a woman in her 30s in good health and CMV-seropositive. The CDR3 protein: CASSQDVGSGADTQYF. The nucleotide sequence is TGCGCCAGCAGCCAAGATGTAGGTAGCGGGGCTGATACGCAGTATTTT.